These 30 T cell receptor beta chains originate from one sample sequenced in a study of cytomegalovirus exposure and HLA in healthy donors. The assay was immunoSEQ multiplex PCR, and TCRdb's table has in-frame clones only and misses some. Of 98,000 or so clones listed, roughly 95% are singletons. Material for sequencing was PBMCs. Receptor source: a woman under 30 in good health and CMV-seronegative.

J is TRBJ2-5 and V is TRBV6-5; 10 bases agree with TRBD1. Germline V gene data show CDR1 as MNHEY and CDR2 as SVGAGI. The junction had 1 base not matched to a gene; V was cut back by 5 bases and J by 4 bases. The CDR3 is 13 residues long. For the CDR3, the DNA is TGTGCCAGCAGTAGGACAGGGGGAGAGACCCAGTACTTC. The encoded protein is CASSRTGGETQYF.

The V gene is TRBV6-5, the J gene TRBJ1-2; 10 nucleotides line up with TRBD1. The J segment lost 4 bases and the V segment lost 6 bases, leaving 5 bases of the junction unmatched. The CDR3 totals 14 residues. Germline V gives CDR1 MNHEY, CDR2 SVGAGI. CDR3 DNA sequence: TGTGCCAGCAGACCCGGGACAGGGGCCTATGGCTACACCTTC. Its protein is CASRPGTGAYGYTF.

The rearrangement links TRBV30 to TRBJ1-5; maybe TRBD1 (5 bases). V lost 6 bases and J lost 5, with 17 bases in between. The germline CDR1 and CDR2 sequences are GTSNPN and SVGIG (reference sequence). This CDR3 spans 14 amino acids. CDR3 sequence (DNA): TGTGCCTGCAGCTACGGGGGGAAGGATCAGCCCCAGCATTTT. It encodes CACSYGGKDQPQHF.

This clone was recorded only once. The chain has TRBV5-4 and TRBJ2-4; maybe TRBD2 (6 bases). Germline CDR1 reads SGHNT; CDR2 reads YYREEE (reference sequence). The CDR3 spans 14 residues. The ends were cut back, 4 bases at V and 6 bases at J, with 14 bases in the middle. In nucleotides, the CDR3 is TGTGCCAGCAGCCCGGACACTAGCCGAAACATTCAGTACTTC. Amino acids: CASSPDTSRNIQYF.

The CDR3, as DNA: TGTGCCAGTAGTCCCCCGGAGGCTAGCACAGATACGCAGTATTTT. Translating gives CASSPPEASTDTQYF. The chain links TRBV19 to TRBJ2-3, with D possibly being TRBD2 (5 bases). Germline V CDR1 and CDR2: LNHDA, SQIVND (reference sequence). Trimming took 5 bases from V and 0 from J, leaving 12 bases between them. There are 15 residues in the CDR3.

The gene calls are TRBV21-1 and TRBJ1-1; TRBD1, as called in the table, went unchecked against the DNA. TRBV21-1 is reported as a pseudogene. The CDR3 contains 17 residues. The CDR3 loop is CASSKAPRGQGRTEAFF. The CDR3 coding sequence is TGTGCCAGCAGCAAAGCCCCCCGTGGACAGGGGCGAACTGAAGCTTTCTTT.

The chain links TRBV5-4 to TRBJ1-1; 10 bases are shared with TRBD1. The CDR3 runs to 16 residues. From germline, CDR1 is SGHNT and CDR2 YYREEE (reference sequence). V trimming: 4 bases; J trimming: 3 bases; junction bases outside the gene matches: 9. The CDR3: CASSPRAGTGDTEAFF. CDR3 bases: TGTGCCAGCAGCCCACGGGCCGGGACAGGGGACACTGAAGCTTTCTTT.

This chain links TRBV6-5 with TRBJ1-1; D is unclear. CDR1 is MNHEY and CDR2 is SVGAGI in the germline V gene. CDR3 length: 11 residues. The V end was cut by 8 bases, the J end by 4 bases, with 8 bases between. The chain's CDR3 is CASARGTEAFF. DNA of the CDR3: TGTGCCAGCGCCAGAGGCACTGAAGCTTTCTTT.

As regards this clone: The same CDR3 also results from other DNA sequences found in this sample. The CDR3 reads CASSVSGDYGYTF. Here the CDR3 DNA reads TGTGCCAGCAGCGTCAGTGGAGACTATGGCTACACCTTC. The chain has TRBV9 and TRBJ1-2, with D uncertain. The V end lost 2 bases, the J end lost 3 bases, and 8 bases lay between the germline ends. The CDR3 is 13 residues long. From germline, CDR1 is SGDLS and CDR2 YYNGEE.

J is TRBJ2-5 and V is TRBV11-2; 9 nucleotides line up with TRBD1. Trimming at V came to 4 bases and at J to 7 bases, leaving 4 bases not matched to a gene. This CDR3 comprises 13 residues. Germline V gives CDR1 SGHAT, CDR2 FQNNGV. The CDR3 reads CASSWDREGTQYF. In nucleotides, the CDR3 is TGTGCCAGCAGCTGGGACAGGGAAGGGACCCAGTACTTC.

The chain combines TRBV5-1 with TRBJ1-1; 8 bases match TRBD1. Losses at the gene ends were 3 bases for V and 1 base for J; bases not matched to a gene: 2. The CDR3 has 14 residues. Germline V gene sequence: CDR1 SGHRS, CDR2 YFSETQ. Here the CDR3 DNA reads TGCGCCAGCAGCTACAGGGGGGGGAACACTGAAGCTTTCTTT. Its protein product is CASSYRGGNTEAFF.

The V gene is TRBV7-2, the J gene TRBJ1-2; tentatively, D is TRBD1 (6 bases). The CDR3 consists of 14 residues. From germline, CDR1 is SGHTA and CDR2 FQGNSA. The V end lost 6 bases, the J end lost 4 bases, and 15 bases lay between the germline ends. In DNA, the CDR3 is TGTGCCAGCAGGTCACTACAGGGACCCTATGGCTACACCTTC. Protein sequence: CASRSLQGPYGYTF. The full variable domain, completed using reference TRBV7-2 and TRBJ1-2, is GAGVSQSPSNKVTEKGKDVELRCDPISGHTALYWYRQSLGQGLEFLIYFQGNSAPDKSGLPSDRFSAERTGGSVSTLTIQRTQQEDSAVYLCASRSLQGPYGYTFGSGTRLTVV.

The chain combines TRBV29-1 with TRBJ2-5; 8 bases align to TRBD1. V shed 6 bases, J shed 5 bases, and the junction held 11 bases outside the gene matches. The CDR3 has 14 residues. Germline V gene sequence: CDR1 SQVTM, CDR2 ANQGSEA. CDR3 loop: CSVRRTGLAETQYF. The CDR3 coding sequence is TGCAGCGTCCGCAGGACAGGGCTCGCCGAGACCCAGTACTTC.

V gene TRBV18 combines with J gene TRBJ1-1, with 7 bases matching TRBD1. Germline CDR1 is KGHSH and CDR2 is LQKENI. The junction had 4 bases not matched to a gene; V was cut back by 2 bases and J by 1 base. CDR3 size: 15 residues. The CDR3 is CASSPARGKNTEAFF. The CDR3 DNA is TGTGCCAGCTCACCAGCCAGGGGGAAGAACACTGAAGCTTTCTTT.

This clone was recorded only once. The chain carries TRBV5-1 and TRBJ2-7; no clear D. V was cut by 0 bases and J by 5 bases, with 12 bases left in between. Per germline, CDR1 SGHRS and CDR2 YFSETQ. The CDR3 spans 14 residues. CDR3 DNA sequence: TGCGCCAGCAGCTTGGAAGGATGGCAGGACGAGCAGTACTTC. It encodes CASSLEGWQDEQYF. The full variable domain, with the rest looked up from reference TRBV5-1 and TRBJ2-7, is KAGVTQTPRYLIKTRGQQVTLSCSPISGHRSVSWYQQTPGQGLQFLFEYFSETQRNKGNFPGRFSGRQFSNSRSEMNVSTLELGDSALYLCASSLEGWQDEQYFGPGTRLTVT.

J is TRBJ2-3 and V is TRBV29-1, with D possibly TRBD2 on 7 matching bases. In germline, CDR1 is SQVTM, CDR2 ANQGSEA. V lost 5 bases and J 3 bases, leaving 15 bases between the germline ends. The CDR3 extends over 14 amino acids. The CDR3 sequence: CSVWGAGETDTQYF. The DNA of the CDR3 is TGCAGCGTTTGGGGGGCGGGGGAGACAGATACGCAGTATTTT.

This clone came up a few times. The V and J genes are TRBV30 and TRBJ1-1, with D perhaps matching TRBD1 (6 bases). V was clipped by 0 bases and J by 11 bases, with 19 bases between them. Germline loops: CDR1 GTSNPN, CDR2 SVGIG (reference sequence). The CDR3 has 14 amino acids. CDR3 sequence: CAWSVRGTGTRAFF. DNA of the CDR3: TGTGCCTGGAGTGTAAGGGGGACCGGGACCCGGGCTTTCTTT.

This rearrangement joins TRBV7-2 to TRBJ2-2; D perhaps matches TRBD1 (6 bases). This CDR3 contains 17 residues. Between the trimmed V and J ends, which lost 1 base and 7 bases, there was a span of 19 bases. Germline V CDR1 and CDR2: SGHTA, FQGNSA. CDR3 nucleotides: TGTGCCAGCAGCTTAGGGGTCAGGGGCAATACTTTCGGGGAGCTGTTTTTT. It codes for CASSLGVRGNTFGELFF.

The rearrangement joins TRBV7-9 to TRBJ2-7, with D tentatively TRBD1 (5 bases). The germline CDR1 and CDR2 sequences are SEHNR and FQNEAQ (reference sequence). This CDR3 has 15 residues. Trimming removed 1 base at V and 6 bases at J, with 16 bases between. CDR3 residues: CASSLVDQGTGEQYF. CDR3 sequence (DNA): TGTGCCAGCAGCTTAGTTGACCAGGGAACAGGCGAGCAGTACTTC.

The rearrangement links TRBV5-5 to TRBJ1-1; no firm D call. This CDR3 spans 14 amino acids. The V gene's germline CDR1 is SGHKS and CDR2 YYEKEE (reference sequence). Trimming removed 0 bases at V and 0 bases at J, with 6 bases between. CDR3 sequence reads: CASSLEQMNTEAFF. The CDR3, as DNA: TGTGCCAGCAGCTTGGAACAGATGAACACTGAAGCTTTCTTT.

This chain joins TRBV4-1 and TRBJ1-5, with D tentatively TRBD1 (6 bases). CDR3 size: 15 residues. The V gene lost 4 bases and the J gene lost 7 bases, with 17 bases spanning the gap. The germline V gene encodes CDR1 MGHRA and CDR2 YSYEKL. The CDR3: CASSLLGGAGQPQHF. In DNA form, the CDR3 reads TGCGCCAGCAGCCTCCTGGGGGGGGCAGGACAGCCCCAGCATTTT.

V gene TRBV5-1 combines with J gene TRBJ2-3, with TRBD2 identical over 15 bases. The CDR3 runs 18 residues. The trim removed 3 bases at V and 3 bases at J, leaving 8 bases unmatched. The germline V gene encodes CDR1 SGHRS and CDR2 YFSETQ. In DNA form, the CDR3 reads TGCGCCAGCAGCTCGGGACTAGCGGGGGGACCTCGGACAGATACGCAGTATTTT. Its protein is CASSSGLAGGPRTDTQYF.

This clone was observed a single time. The genes are TRBV14 and TRBJ2-7; D may be TRBD1 (6 bases). From germline, CDR1 is SGHDN and CDR2 FVKESK. CDR3 length: 16 amino acids. V was pared by 1 base and J by 4 bases, with 17 bases between. The DNA for the CDR3 is TGTGCCAGCAGCCAAGGTCGGGTCAGGGGCGTTTACGAGCAGTACTTC. Its protein product is CASSQGRVRGVYEQYF.

The chain combines TRBV6-1 with TRBJ2-4, with D perhaps TRBD1 (6 bases). V was cut by 3 bases and J by 1 base, with 16 bases left in between. Germline assignment: CDR1 MNHNS and CDR2 SASEGT. The CDR3 is 17 residues long. CDR3 nucleotides: TGTGCCAGCAGTGAGTGGGCAGGGGAAGGGGCCAAAAACATTCAGTACTTC. It codes for CASSEWAGEGAKNIQYF.

The gene calls are TRBV21-1 and TRBJ2-2; TRBD1 was called by the table and not checked on the DNA. TRBV21-1 is marked as a pseudogene. CDR3 length: 16 residues. This CDR3 is CASTQPGQGNTGELFF. The CDR3 nucleotides read TGTGCCAGCACCCAACCGGGACAGGGGAACACCGGGGAGCTGTTTTTT.

The chain carries TRBV2 and TRBJ1-1; D might be TRBD1 (6 bases). Trimming took 4 bases from V and 10 from J, leaving 10 bases between them. The germline gives CDR1 SNHLY, CDR2 FYNNEI. This CDR3 is built from 11 residues. CDR3: CASSGQARAFF. The CDR3 bases are TGTGCCAGCAGTGGACAGGCCAGAGCTTTCTTT. The whole variable domain, filled in from reference TRBV2 and TRBJ1-1, reads EPEVTQTPSHQVTQMGQEVILRCVPISNHLYFYWYRQILGQKVEFLVSFYNNEISEKSEIFDDQFSVERPDGSNFTLKIRSTKLEDSAMYFCASSGQARAFFGQGTRLTVV.

The chain recombines TRBV4-1 with TRBJ1-1, with 7 positions matching TRBD1. The CDR3 runs 16 residues. The trim removed 1 base at V and 0 bases at J, leaving 5 bases unmatched. Germline V gene data show CDR1 as MGHRA and CDR2 as YSYEKL. The CDR3 protein is CASSQGETGLNTEAFF. The CDR3 DNA is TGCGCCAGCAGCCAAGGGGAGACAGGGTTGAACACTGAAGCTTTCTTT.

The CDR3 nucleotides are TGTGCCAGCAGCTCCACAGGGGACTATGGCTACACCTTC. Amino acid sequence: CASSSTGDYGYTF. The V and J genes are TRBV13 and TRBJ1-2, with TRBD1 matching 7 bases. The germline V gene has CDR1 PRHDT and CDR2 FYEKMQ (reference sequence). Losses at the gene ends were 4 bases for V and 3 bases for J; bases not matched to a gene: 2. CDR3 size: 13 residues.

This sequence joins TRBV28 and TRBJ2-7; D is possibly TRBD1 (5 bases). Trimming left V 3 bases short and J 4 bases short, with 13 bases between. The CDR3 length is 14 residues. The V gene's germline CDR1 is MDHEN and CDR2 SYDVKM. CDR3 DNA sequence: TGTGCCAGCAGTTTGCGGACACCTCAATACGAGCAGTACTTC. Its protein product is CASSLRTPQYEQYF.

The chain has TRBV28 and TRBJ2-1; no reliable D call. The ends were cut back, 4 bases at V and 1 base at J, with 14 bases in the middle. The CDR3 sequence is 16 residues long. CDR1 MDHEN and CDR2 SYDVKM come from the germline V gene. CDR3 amino acids: CASSSLTPGSYNEQFF. The CDR3 DNA is TGTGCCAGCAGTTCATTGACTCCCGGATCCTACAATGAGCAGTTCTTC. The entire variable domain, with the rest obtained from reference TRBV28 and TRBJ2-1, is as follows: DVKVTQSSRYLVKRTGEKVFLECVQDMDHENMFWYRQDPGLGLRLIYFSYDVKMKEKGDIPEGYSVSREKKERFSLILESASTNQTSMYLCASSSLTPGSYNEQFFGPGTRLTVL.